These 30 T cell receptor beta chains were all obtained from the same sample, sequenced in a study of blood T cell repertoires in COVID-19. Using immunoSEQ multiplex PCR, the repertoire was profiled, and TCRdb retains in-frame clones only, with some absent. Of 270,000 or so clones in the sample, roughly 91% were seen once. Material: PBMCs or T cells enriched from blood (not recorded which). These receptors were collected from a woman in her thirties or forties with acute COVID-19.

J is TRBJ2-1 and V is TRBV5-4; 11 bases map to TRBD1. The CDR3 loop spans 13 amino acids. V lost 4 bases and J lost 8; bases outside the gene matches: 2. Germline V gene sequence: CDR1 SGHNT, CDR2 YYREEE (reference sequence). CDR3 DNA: TGTGCCAGCAGCCTGGGACAGGGGGATGAGCAGTTCTTC. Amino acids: CASSLGQGDEQFF.

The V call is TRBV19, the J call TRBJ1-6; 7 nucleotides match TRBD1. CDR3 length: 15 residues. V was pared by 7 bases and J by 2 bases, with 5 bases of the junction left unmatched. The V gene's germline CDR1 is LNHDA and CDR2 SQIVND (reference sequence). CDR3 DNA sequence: TGTGCCAGTAACTACAGGGGAACCTATAATTCACCCCTCCACTTT. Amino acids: CASNYRGTYNSPLHF.

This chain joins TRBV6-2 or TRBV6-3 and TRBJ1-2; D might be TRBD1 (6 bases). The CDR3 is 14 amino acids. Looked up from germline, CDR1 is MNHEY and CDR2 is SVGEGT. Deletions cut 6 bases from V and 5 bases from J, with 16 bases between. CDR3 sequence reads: CASSGGSQFYGYTF. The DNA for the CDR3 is TGTGCCAGCAGCGGGGGCAGTCAGTTTTATGGCTACACCTTC.

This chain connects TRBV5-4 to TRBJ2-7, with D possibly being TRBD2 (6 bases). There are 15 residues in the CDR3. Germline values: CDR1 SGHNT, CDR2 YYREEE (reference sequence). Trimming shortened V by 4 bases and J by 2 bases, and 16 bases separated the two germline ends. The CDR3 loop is CASSAPSGGTYEQYF. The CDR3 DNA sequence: TGTGCCAGCAGCGCACCGAGTGGCGGGACCTACGAGCAGTACTTC.

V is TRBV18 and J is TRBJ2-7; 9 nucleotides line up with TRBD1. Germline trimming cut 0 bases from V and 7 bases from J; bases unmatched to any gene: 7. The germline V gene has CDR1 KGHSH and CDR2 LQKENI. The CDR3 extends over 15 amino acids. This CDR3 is CASSPPRTGASEQYF. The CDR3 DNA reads TGTGCCAGCTCACCACCAAGGACAGGGGCGTCGGAGCAGTACTTC.

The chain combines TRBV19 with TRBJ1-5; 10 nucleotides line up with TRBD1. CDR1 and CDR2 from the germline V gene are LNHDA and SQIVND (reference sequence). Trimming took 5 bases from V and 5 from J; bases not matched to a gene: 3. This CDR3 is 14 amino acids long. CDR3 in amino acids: CASSQTGGYQPQHF. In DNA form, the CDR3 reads TGTGCCAGTAGTCAGACAGGGGGCTATCAGCCCCAGCATTTT.

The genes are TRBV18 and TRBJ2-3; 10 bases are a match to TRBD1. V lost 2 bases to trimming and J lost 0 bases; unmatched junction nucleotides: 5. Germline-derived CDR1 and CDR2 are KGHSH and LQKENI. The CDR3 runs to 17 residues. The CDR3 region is CASSPWGQGPSTDTQYF. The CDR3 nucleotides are TGTGCCAGCTCACCATGGGGACAGGGGCCTAGCACAGATACGCAGTATTTT. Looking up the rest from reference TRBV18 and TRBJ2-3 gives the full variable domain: NAGVMQNPRHLVRRRGQEARLRCSPMKGHSHVYWYRQLPEEGLKFMVYLQKENIIDESGMPKERFSAEFPKEGPSILRIQQVVRGDSAAYFCASSPWGQGPSTDTQYFGPGTRLTVL.

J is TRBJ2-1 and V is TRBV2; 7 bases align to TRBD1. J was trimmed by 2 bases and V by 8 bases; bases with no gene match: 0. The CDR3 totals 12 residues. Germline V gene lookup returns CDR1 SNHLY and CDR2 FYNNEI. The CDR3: CASQGAYNEQFF. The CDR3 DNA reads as TGTGCCAGCCAGGGGGCCTACAATGAGCAGTTCTTC.

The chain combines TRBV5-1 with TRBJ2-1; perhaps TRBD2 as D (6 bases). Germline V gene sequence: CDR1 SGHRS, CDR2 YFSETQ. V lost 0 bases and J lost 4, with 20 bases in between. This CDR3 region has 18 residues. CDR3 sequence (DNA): TGCGCCAGCAGCTTGGTTTTAGGGACTCCAGGACGTTACAATGAGCAGTTCTTC. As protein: CASSLVLGTPGRYNEQFF.

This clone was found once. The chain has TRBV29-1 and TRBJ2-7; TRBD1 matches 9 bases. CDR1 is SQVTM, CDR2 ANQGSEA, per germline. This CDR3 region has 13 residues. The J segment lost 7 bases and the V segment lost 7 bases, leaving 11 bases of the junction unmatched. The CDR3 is CSGMGTGYQEQYF. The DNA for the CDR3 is TGCAGCGGCATGGGGACAGGGTATCAAGAGCAGTACTTC.

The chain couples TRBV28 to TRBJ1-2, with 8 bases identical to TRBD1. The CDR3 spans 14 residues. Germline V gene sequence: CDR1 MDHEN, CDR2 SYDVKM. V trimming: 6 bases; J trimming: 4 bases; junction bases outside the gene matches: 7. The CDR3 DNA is TGTGCCAGCAGACTCGACAGGGGAACCTATGGCTACACCTTC. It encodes CASRLDRGTYGYTF.

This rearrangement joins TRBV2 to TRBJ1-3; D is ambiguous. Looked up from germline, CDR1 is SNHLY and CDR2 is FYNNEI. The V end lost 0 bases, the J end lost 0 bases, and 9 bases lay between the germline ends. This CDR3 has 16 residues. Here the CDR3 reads CASSEAQAHSGNTIYF. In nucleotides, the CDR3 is TGTGCCAGCAGTGAAGCGCAGGCCCACTCTGGAAACACCATATATTTT.

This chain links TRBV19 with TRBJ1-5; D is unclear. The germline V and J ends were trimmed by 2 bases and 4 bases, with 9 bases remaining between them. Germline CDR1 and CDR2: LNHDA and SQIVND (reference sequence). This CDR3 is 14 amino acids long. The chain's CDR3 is CASSITGTNQPQHF. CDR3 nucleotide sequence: TGTGCCAGTAGTATAACGGGAACAAATCAGCCCCAGCATTTT. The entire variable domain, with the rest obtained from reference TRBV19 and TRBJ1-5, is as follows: DGGITQSPKYLFRKEGQNVTLSCEQNLNHDAMYWYRQDPGQGLRLIYYSQIVNDFQKGDIAEGYSVSREKKESFPLTVTSAQKNPTAFYLCASSITGTNQPQHFGDGTRLSIL.

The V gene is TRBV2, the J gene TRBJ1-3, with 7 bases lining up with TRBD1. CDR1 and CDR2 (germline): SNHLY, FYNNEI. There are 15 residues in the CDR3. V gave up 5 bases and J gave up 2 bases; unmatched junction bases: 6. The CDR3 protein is CASSHRGPTGNTIYF. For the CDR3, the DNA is TGTGCCAGCAGTCACAGGGGTCCAACTGGAAACACCATATATTTT.

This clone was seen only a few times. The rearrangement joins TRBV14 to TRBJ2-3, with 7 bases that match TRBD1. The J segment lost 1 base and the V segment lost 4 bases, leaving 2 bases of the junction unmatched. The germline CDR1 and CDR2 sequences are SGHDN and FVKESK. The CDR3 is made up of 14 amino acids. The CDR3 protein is CASSRTGGTDTQYF. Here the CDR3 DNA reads TGTGCCAGCAGCCGTACAGGGGGCACAGATACGCAGTATTTT.

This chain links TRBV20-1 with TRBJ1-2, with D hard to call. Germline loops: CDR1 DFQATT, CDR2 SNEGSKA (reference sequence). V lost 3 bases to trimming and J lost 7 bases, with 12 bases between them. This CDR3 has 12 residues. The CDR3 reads CSASRPGVGYTF. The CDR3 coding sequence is TGCAGTGCTAGTCGGCCAGGCGTTGGCTACACCTTC.

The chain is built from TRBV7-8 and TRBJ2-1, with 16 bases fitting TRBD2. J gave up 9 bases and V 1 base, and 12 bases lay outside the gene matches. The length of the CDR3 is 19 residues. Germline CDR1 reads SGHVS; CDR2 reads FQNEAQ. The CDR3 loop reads CASSLVPQPGLAGGGEQFF. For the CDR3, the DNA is TGTGCCAGCAGCTTAGTTCCTCAACCGGGACTAGCGGGAGGGGGTGAGCAGTTCTTC.

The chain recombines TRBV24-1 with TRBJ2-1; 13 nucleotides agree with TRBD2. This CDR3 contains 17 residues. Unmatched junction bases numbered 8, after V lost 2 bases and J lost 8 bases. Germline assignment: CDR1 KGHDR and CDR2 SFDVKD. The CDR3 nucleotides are TGTGCCACCAGTGATTGGACTAGCGGGAGTCGTAACGATGAGCAGTTCTTC. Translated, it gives CATSDWTSGSRNDEQFF.

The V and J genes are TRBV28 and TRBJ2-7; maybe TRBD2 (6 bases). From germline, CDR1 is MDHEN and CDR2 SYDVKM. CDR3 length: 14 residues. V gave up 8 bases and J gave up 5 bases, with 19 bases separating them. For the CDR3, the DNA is TGTGCCAGCCAGGAGGGAGGCGGGAACAACGAGCAGTACTTC. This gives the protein CASQEGGGNNEQYF. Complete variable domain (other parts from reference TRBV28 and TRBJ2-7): DVKVTQSSRYLVKRTGEKVFLECVQDMDHENMFWYRQDPGLGLRLIYFSYDVKMKEKGDIPEGYSVSREKKERFSLILESASTNQTSMYLCASQEGGGNNEQYFGPGTRLTVT.

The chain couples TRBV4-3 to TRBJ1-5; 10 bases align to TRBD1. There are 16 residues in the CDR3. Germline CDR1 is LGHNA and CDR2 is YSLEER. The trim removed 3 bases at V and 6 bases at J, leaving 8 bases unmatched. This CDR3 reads CASSQDRGTGVQPQHF. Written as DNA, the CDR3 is TGCGCCAGCAGCCAGGATCGGGGGACAGGGGTTCAGCCCCAGCATTTT.

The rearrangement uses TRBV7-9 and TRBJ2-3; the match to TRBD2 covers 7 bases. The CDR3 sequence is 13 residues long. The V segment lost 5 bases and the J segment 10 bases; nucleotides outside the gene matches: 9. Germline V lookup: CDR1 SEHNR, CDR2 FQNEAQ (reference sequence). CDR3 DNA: TGTGCCAGCAGCCCTAGGGCGGGGGAGGCGCAGTATTTT. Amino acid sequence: CASSPRAGEAQYF.

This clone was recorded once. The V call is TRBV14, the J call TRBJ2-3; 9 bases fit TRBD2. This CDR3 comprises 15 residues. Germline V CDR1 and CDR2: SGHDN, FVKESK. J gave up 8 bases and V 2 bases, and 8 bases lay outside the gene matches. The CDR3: CASSQLAGGSGTQYF. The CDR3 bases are TGTGCCAGCAGCCAACTCGCGGGGGGGTCCGGTACGCAGTATTTT.

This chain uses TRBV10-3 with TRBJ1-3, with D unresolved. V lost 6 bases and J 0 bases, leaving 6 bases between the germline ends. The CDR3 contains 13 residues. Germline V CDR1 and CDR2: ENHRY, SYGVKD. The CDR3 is CAISAGSGNTIYF. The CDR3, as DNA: TGTGCCATCAGCGCAGGCTCTGGAAACACCATATATTTT.

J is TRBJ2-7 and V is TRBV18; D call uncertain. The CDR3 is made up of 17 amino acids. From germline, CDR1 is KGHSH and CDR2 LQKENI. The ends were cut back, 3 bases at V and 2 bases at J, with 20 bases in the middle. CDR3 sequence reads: CASSPKPPGPFPYEQYF. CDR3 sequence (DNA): TGTGCCAGCTCACCTAAGCCGCCGGGTCCTTTTCCCTACGAGCAGTACTTC.

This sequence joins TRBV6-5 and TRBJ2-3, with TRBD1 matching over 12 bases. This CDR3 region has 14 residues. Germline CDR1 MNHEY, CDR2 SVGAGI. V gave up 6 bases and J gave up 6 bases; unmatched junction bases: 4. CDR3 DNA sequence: TGTGCCAGCAGCCCGGGACAGGGGGCCGATACGCAGTATTTT. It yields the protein CASSPGQGADTQYF.

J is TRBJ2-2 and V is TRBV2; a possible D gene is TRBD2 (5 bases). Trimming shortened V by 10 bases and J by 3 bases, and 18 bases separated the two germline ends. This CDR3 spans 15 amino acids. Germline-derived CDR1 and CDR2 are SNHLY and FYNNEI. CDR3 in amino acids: CATPGQGRDTGELFF. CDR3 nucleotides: TGTGCCACCCCTGGCCAAGGGCGGGACACCGGGGAGCTGTTTTTT.

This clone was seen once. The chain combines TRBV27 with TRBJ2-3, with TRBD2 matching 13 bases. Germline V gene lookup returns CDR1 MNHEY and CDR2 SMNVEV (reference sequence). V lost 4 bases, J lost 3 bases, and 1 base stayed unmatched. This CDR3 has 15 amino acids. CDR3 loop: CASSWTSGGTDTQYF. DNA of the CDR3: TGTGCCAGCAGTTGGACTAGCGGGGGAACAGATACGCAGTATTTT.

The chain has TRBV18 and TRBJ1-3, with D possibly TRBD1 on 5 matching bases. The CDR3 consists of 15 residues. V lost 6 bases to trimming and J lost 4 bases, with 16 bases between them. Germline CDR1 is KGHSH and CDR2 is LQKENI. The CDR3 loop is CASSPSGESGNTIYF. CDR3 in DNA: TGTGCCAGCTCCCCTTCGGGGGAGTCAGGAAACACCATATATTTT.

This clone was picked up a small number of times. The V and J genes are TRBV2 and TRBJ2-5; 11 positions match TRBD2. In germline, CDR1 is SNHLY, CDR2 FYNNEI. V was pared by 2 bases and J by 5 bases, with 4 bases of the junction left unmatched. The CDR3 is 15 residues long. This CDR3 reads CASSEISGGAETQYF. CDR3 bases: TGTGCCAGCAGTGAAATTAGCGGGGGGGCCGAGACCCAGTACTTC.

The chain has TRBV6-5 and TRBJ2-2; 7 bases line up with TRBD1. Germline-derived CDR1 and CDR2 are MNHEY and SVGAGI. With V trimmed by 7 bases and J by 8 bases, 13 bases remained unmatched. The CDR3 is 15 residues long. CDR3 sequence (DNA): TGTGCCAGCAACCCGGGACAGCCGCTCGGTGGGGAGCTGTTTTTT. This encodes CASNPGQPLGGELFF.